These 2 T cell receptor beta chains were all obtained from the same sample, sequenced in a study of immune evolution from preneoplasia to lung adenocarcinoma. This table comes from immunoSEQ multiplex PCR, and its TCRdb copy is limited to in-frame clones, with some not included. The sample holds 9,500 to 15,000 clones, about 85% seen once. The material sequenced was FFPE tissue from an adenomatous hyperplasia lung lesion. Subset: atypical adenomatous hyperplasia (AAH), lung preneoplasia. These receptors were taken from a person aged 45-69 years with lung adenocarcinoma.

This sequence joins TRBV6-6 and TRBJ2-1; TRBD2 matches at 8 bases. The germline V gene encodes CDR1 MNHNY and CDR2 SVGAGI (reference sequence). The V segment lost 6 bases and the J segment 8 bases; nucleotides outside the gene matches: 12. CDR3 size: 15 residues. DNA for the CDR3: TGTGCCAGCAGCTCAGCCAGCGGGAGTGTCTATGAGCAGTTCTTC. It yields the protein CASSSASGSVYEQFF.

This chain joins TRBV7-6 and TRBJ1-1, with D hard to call. V lost 3 bases and J lost 3, with 8 bases in between. Per the germline V gene, CDR1 is SGHVS and CDR2 is FNYEAQ. The CDR3 sequence is 13 residues long. The CDR3 is CASSLEWDTEAFF. DNA of the CDR3: TGTGCCAGCAGCTTGGAATGGGACACTGAAGCTTTCTTT.